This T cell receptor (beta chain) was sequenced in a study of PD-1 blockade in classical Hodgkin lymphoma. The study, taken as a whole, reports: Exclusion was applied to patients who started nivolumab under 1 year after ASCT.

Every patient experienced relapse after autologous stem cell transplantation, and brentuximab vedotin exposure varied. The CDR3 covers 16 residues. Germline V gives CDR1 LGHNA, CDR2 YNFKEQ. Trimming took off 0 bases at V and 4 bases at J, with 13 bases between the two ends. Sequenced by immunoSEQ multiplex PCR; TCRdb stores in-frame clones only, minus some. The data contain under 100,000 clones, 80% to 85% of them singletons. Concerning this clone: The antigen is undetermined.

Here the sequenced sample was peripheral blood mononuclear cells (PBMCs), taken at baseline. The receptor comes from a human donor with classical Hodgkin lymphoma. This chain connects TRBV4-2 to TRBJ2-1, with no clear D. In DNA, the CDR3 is TGTGCCAGCAGCCAAGAGGTGGGGTCGATATACAATGAGCAGTTCTTC. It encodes CASSQEVGSIYNEQFF.